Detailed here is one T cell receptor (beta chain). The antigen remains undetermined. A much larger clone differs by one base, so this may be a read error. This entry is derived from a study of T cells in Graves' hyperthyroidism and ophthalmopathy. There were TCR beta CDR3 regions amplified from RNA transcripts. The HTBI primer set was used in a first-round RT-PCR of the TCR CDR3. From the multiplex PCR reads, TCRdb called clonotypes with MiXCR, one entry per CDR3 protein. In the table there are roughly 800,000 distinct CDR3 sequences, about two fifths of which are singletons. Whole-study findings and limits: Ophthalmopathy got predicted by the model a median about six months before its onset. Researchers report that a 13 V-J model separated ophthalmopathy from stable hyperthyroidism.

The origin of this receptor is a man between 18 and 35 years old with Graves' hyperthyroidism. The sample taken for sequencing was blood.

The CDR3 DNA sequence: TGTGCCGGCAGCCCAAAATCGGGTCAGCCCCAGCATTTT. Amino acid sequence: CAGSPKSGQPQHF. The genes are TRBV7-2 and TRBJ1-5; D gene uncertain. The CDR3 is 13 residues long. Germline CDR1 and CDR2: SGHTA and FQGNSA.